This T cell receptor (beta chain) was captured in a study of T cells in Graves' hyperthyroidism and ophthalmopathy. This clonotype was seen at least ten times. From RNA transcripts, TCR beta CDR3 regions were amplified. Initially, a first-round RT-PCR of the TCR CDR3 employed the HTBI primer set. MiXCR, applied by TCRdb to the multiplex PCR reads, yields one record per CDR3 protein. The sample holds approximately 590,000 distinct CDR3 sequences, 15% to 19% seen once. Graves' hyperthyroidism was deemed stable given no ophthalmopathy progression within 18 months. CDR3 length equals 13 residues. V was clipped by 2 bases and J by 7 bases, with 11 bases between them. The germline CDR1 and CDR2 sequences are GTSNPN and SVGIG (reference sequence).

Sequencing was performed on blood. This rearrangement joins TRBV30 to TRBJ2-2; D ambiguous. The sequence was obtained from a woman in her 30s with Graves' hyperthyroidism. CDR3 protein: CAWSLAEFGELFF. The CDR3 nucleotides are TGTGCCTGGAGTCTCGCAGAGTTCGGGGAGCTGTTTTTT.